What follows are 28 T cell receptor beta chains derived from one specimen sequenced in a study of blood T cell repertoires in COVID-19. Produced via immunoSEQ multiplex PCR; TCRdb's table is partial and in-frame only. The repertoire holds roughly 130,000 clones, with about 88% as singletons. The sample comprised peripheral blood. These receptor sequences come from a man in his sixties with COVID-19, enrolled during active disease.

The V gene is TRBV24-1, the J gene TRBJ1-5, with D possibly matching TRBD1 (6 bases). This CDR3 spans 14 amino acids. The V and J ends lost 4 bases and 3 bases respectively, with 9 bases between them. CDR1 KGHDR and CDR2 SFDVKD come from the germline V gene. The CDR3 sequence: CATSDPGVNQPQHF. CDR3 in DNA: TGTGCCACCAGTGACCCAGGGGTCAATCAGCCCCAGCATTTT.

V and J are TRBV5-1 and TRBJ2-2; D remains ambiguous. CDR1 is SGHRS and CDR2 is YFSETQ in the germline V gene. This CDR3 has 14 amino acids. Trimming removed 0 bases from V and 3 bases from J, with 6 bases in between. CDR3 DNA sequence: TGCGCCAGCAGCTTGGGACAAGACACCGGGGAGCTGTTTTTT. It translates to CASSLGQDTGELFF.

This chain links TRBV30 with TRBJ2-7, with a tentative D call TRBD2 (5 bases). This CDR3 contains 13 residues. V gave up 5 bases and J gave up 0 bases, with 11 bases separating them. CDR1 GTSNPN and CDR2 SVGIG come from the germline V gene (reference sequence). CDR3 protein: CAWGGGSSYEQYF. The DNA of the CDR3 is TGTGCCTGGGGCGGAGGCAGCTCCTACGAGCAGTACTTC.

The rearrangement links TRBV6-5 to TRBJ1-4, with a weak D call TRBD1 (5 bases). CDR1 is MNHEY and CDR2 is SVGAGI in the germline V gene. The CDR3 consists of 14 residues. V gave up 6 bases and J gave up 5 bases, with 13 bases separating them. This chain's CDR3 is CASSLTVLNEKLFF. The CDR3, as DNA: TGTGCCAGCAGCCTGACAGTACTGAATGAAAAACTGTTTTTT.

The chain links TRBV5-1 to TRBJ1-1, with D unresolved. CDR3 length: 14 amino acids. Trimming cost V 0 bases and J 1 base, with 7 bases left between them. Per the germline V gene, CDR1 is SGHRS and CDR2 is YFSETQ. The CDR3, as DNA: TGCGCCAGCAGCTTGGATGGCAAGAACACTGAAGCTTTCTTT. This gives the protein CASSLDGKNTEAFF.

The chain combines TRBV28 with TRBJ2-5; the match to TRBD1 covers 7 bases. The CDR3 has 13 amino acids. Germline V lookup: CDR1 MDHEN, CDR2 SYDVKM. V lost 6 bases to trimming and J lost 4 bases; unmatched junction nucleotides: 5. The DNA of the CDR3 is TGTGCCAGCAGATTACAGGGGTTAGAGACCCAGTACTTC. It translates to CASRLQGLETQYF.

The table lists this clone with a count of one. The chain is built from TRBV21-1 and TRBJ1-1; the table assigns TRBD1, which was not confirmed against the DNA. TRBV21-1 is shown as a pseudogene. This CDR3 spans 17 amino acids. The CDR3 reads CASSKVTGGEMNTEAFF. Written as DNA, the CDR3 is TGTGCCAGCAGCAAAGTGACAGGGGGCGAAATGAACACTGAAGCTTTCTTT.

The chain links TRBV29-1 to TRBJ2-5, with 9 bases identical to TRBD2. Germline V gene lookup returns CDR1 SQVTM and CDR2 ANQGSEA. The J segment lost 1 base and the V segment lost 8 bases, leaving 14 bases of the junction unmatched. The CDR3 length is 16 residues. The chain's CDR3 is CSILGWTSALQETQYF. Written as DNA, the CDR3 is TGCAGCATCCTCGGCTGGACTAGCGCACTCCAAGAGACCCAGTACTTC. Full variable domain (remainder filled in from reference TRBV29-1 and TRBJ2-5): SAVISQKPSRDICQRGTSLTIQCQVDSQVTMMFWYRQQPGQSLTLIATANQGSEATYESGFVIDKFPISRPNLTFSTLTVSNMSPEDSSIYLCSILGWTSALQETQYFGPGTRLLVL.

This chain connects TRBV6-6 to TRBJ1-4; TRBD1 agrees at 9 bases. In germline, CDR1 is MNHNY, CDR2 SVGAGI (reference sequence). The junction had 3 bases not matched to a gene; V was cut back by 7 bases and J by 3 bases. The CDR3 consists of 14 residues. This CDR3 reads CASTDRGANEKLFF. CDR3 bases: TGTGCCAGCACCGACAGGGGGGCTAATGAAAAACTGTTTTTT.

The chain has TRBV5-6 and TRBJ2-1; TRBD1 might be the D (5 bases). This CDR3 contains 12 residues. The ends were cut back, 0 bases at V and 8 bases at J, with 6 bases in the middle. Germline CDR1 is SGHDT and CDR2 is YYEEEE. The CDR3 bases are TGTGCCAGCAGCTTGGTAGGGGATGAGCAGTTCTTC. Translating gives CASSLVGDEQFF.

V and J are TRBV4-3 and TRBJ2-3, with TRBD2 identical over 7 bases. This CDR3 spans 16 amino acids. Germline V gene sequence: CDR1 LGHNA, CDR2 YSLEER. With 1 base clipped from V and 2 bases from J, the junction kept 6 bases outside the gene matches. CDR3 protein: CASSQAPSGFTDTQYF. In nucleotides, the CDR3 is TGCGCCAGCAGCCAAGCCCCTAGCGGCTTCACAGATACGCAGTATTTT.

The chain couples TRBV5-1 to TRBJ1-3, with TRBD1 matching over 10 bases. Germline CDR1 SGHRS, CDR2 YFSETQ. J was trimmed by 4 bases and V by 2 bases; bases with no gene match: 6. CDR3 length: 16 amino acids. The CDR3 DNA sequence: TGCGCCAGCAGCTTCACGGGACAGGGGTACGGAAACACCATATATTTT. Protein sequence: CASSFTGQGYGNTIYF.

The V gene is TRBV15, the J gene TRBJ2-1, with D possibly TRBD2 on 5 matching bases. The germline V gene encodes CDR1 LNHNV and CDR2 YYDKDF (reference sequence). This CDR3 has 14 amino acids. Trimming removed 0 bases at V and 10 bases at J, with 13 bases between. The CDR3 here is CATSRDMRPGEQFF. In DNA form, the CDR3 reads TGTGCCACCAGCAGAGATATGAGGCCGGGGGAGCAGTTCTTC.

This clone was recorded once. The V call is TRBV27, the J call TRBJ2-1; D is perhaps TRBD2 (6 bases). Trimming removed 4 bases from V and 3 bases from J, with 16 bases in between. This CDR3 is 16 amino acids long. CDR1 MNHEY and CDR2 SMNVEV come from the germline V gene (reference sequence). The DNA of the CDR3 is TGTGCCAGCAGTTCCTCGTTCGGGAGAGGCTACAATGAGCAGTTCTTC. Its translation is CASSSSFGRGYNEQFF.

This clone was counted only a few times. The chain joins TRBV7-9 to TRBJ2-2; 9 bases match TRBD1. This CDR3 region has 16 residues. Germline V gene sequence: CDR1 SEHNR, CDR2 FQNEAQ (reference sequence). Trimming at V came to 5 bases and at J to 0 bases, leaving 4 bases not matched to a gene. The CDR3 region is CASSSWTGANTGELFF. The CDR3 DNA reads as TGTGCCAGCAGCAGTTGGACAGGGGCGAACACCGGGGAGCTGTTTTTT.

This sequence joins TRBV28 and TRBJ2-1; TRBD2 matches at 9 bases. The length of the CDR3 is 16 residues. Per the germline V gene, CDR1 is MDHEN and CDR2 is SYDVKM. V was clipped by 5 bases and J by 0 bases; unmatched bases: 5. This CDR3 is CASSPVSGSSYNEQFF. In DNA form, the CDR3 reads TGTGCCAGCAGTCCCGTTAGCGGGAGCTCCTACAATGAGCAGTTCTTC.

The chain has TRBV19 and TRBJ1-1; 7 positions match TRBD1. V shed 7 bases and J 5 bases; nucleotides not matched to a gene: 10. The CDR3 is made up of 14 amino acids. Per germline, CDR1 LNHDA and CDR2 SQIVND (reference sequence). The CDR3 nucleotides read TGTGCCAGTACCCCCCGCAGGGGGAGAACTGAAGCTTTCTTT. This sequence encodes CASTPRRGRTEAFF.

The genes are TRBV7-3 and TRBJ2-1; 7 nucleotides align to TRBD1. CDR3 length equals 15 residues. Germline V CDR1 and CDR2: SGHTA, FQGTGA. V shed 6 bases and J 7 bases; nucleotides not matched to a gene: 12. CDR3: CASSPGPGQTNEQFF. The CDR3 DNA follows: TGTGCCAGCAGTCCAGGGCCGGGACAGACGAATGAGCAGTTCTTC.

The chain couples TRBV7-8 to TRBJ1-5, with TRBD1 as a possible D gene (6 bases). In germline, CDR1 is SGHVS, CDR2 FQNEAQ. Trimming took off 7 bases at V and 0 bases at J, with 22 bases between the two ends. This CDR3 comprises 18 residues. CDR3 bases: TGTGCCAGCACCCCGCGGCAGGGAGGGGGATATAGCAATCAGCCCCAGCATTTT. Residues: CASTPRQGGGYSNQPQHF.

DNA for the CDR3: TGTGCCAGCAGCCAAAGGACAGGGAACACTGAAGCTTTCTTT. Protein sequence: CASSQRTGNTEAFF. The chain carries TRBV5-5 and TRBJ1-1; 7 bases agree with TRBD1. The V gene's germline CDR1 is SGHKS and CDR2 YYEKEE (reference sequence). Trimming removed 4 bases from V and 1 base from J; junction bases left unmatched: 4. This CDR3 comprises 14 residues.

The chain uses TRBV5-1 and TRBJ1-1, with D possibly TRBD1 on 6 matching bases. Germline CDR1 is SGHRS and CDR2 is YFSETQ. The CDR3 sequence is 14 residues long. V shed 4 bases and J shed 3 bases, with 13 bases lying between them. As DNA, the CDR3 is TGCGCCAGCAGCGTCAGGGGTGAATACACTGAAGCTTTCTTT. It specifies CASSVRGEYTEAFF.

The V gene is TRBV19, the J gene TRBJ2-7; D uncertain. With 3 bases removed from V and 3 bases from J, the gap between germline ends came to 12 bases. This CDR3 region has 14 residues. From germline, CDR1 is LNHDA and CDR2 SQIVND (reference sequence). CDR3 DNA sequence: TGTGCCAGTAGTATTCGGCCAGGCGTCTACGAGCAGTACTTC. Amino acid sequence: CASSIRPGVYEQYF.

The rearrangement uses TRBV27 and TRBJ2-7, with a weak D call TRBD2 (6 bases). This CDR3 has 19 amino acids. Germline CDR1 reads MNHEY; CDR2 reads SMNVEV (reference sequence). Trimming stripped 6 bases from V and 2 bases from J, with 29 bases between. The CDR3 sequence is CASSRNHGRHASETYEQYF. CDR3 DNA sequence: TGTGCCAGCAGCCGAAACCATGGTCGCCATGCTAGCGAGACCTACGAGCAGTACTTC.

J is TRBJ2-3 and V is TRBV28; tentative D call: TRBD2 (5 bases). CDR1 and CDR2 from the germline V gene are MDHEN and SYDVKM. The CDR3 contains 14 residues. V lost 5 bases and J 3 bases, leaving 12 bases between the germline ends. For the CDR3, the DNA is TGTGCCAGCAGTCGCGGGCTGGCTACAGATACGCAGTATTTT. It yields the protein CASSRGLATDTQYF. Looking up the rest from reference TRBV28 and TRBJ2-3 gives the full variable domain: DVKVTQSSRYLVKRTGEKVFLECVQDMDHENMFWYRQDPGLGLRLIYFSYDVKMKEKGDIPEGYSVSREKKERFSLILESASTNQTSMYLCASSRGLATDTQYFGPGTRLTVL.

J is TRBJ1-5 and V is TRBV2; D may be TRBD1 (5 bases). In germline, CDR1 is SNHLY, CDR2 FYNNEI. The CDR3 loop spans 14 amino acids. V was trimmed by 11 bases and J by 1 base, leaving 15 bases between them. The CDR3 protein is CASSARGSNQPQHF. CDR3 nucleotide sequence: TGTGCCTCTTCGGCGCGGGGGAGCAATCAGCCCCAGCATTTT.

The J gene is TRBJ1-1, the V gene TRBV5-1, with D maybe TRBD1 (6 bases). CDR1 and CDR2 from the germline V gene are SGHRS and YFSETQ. This CDR3 is built from 13 residues. The germline V and J ends were trimmed by 0 bases and 7 bases, with 10 bases remaining between them. This CDR3 is CASSLGQVGEAFF. The CDR3 nucleotides read TGCGCCAGCAGCTTGGGACAGGTTGGTGAAGCTTTCTTT.

This clone was recorded a few times. V is TRBV5-8 and J is TRBJ2-3; 8 bases agree with TRBD2. The ends lost 2 bases at V and 3 bases at J; junction bases unmatched: 5. Germline CDR1 is SGHTS and CDR2 is YDEGEE. This CDR3 contains 15 residues. The chain's CDR3 is CASSFVGTRTDTQYF. DNA for the CDR3: TGTGCCAGCAGCTTTGTAGGGACTAGGACAGATACGCAGTATTTT.

The chain is built from TRBV24-1 and TRBJ2-1; a possible D gene is TRBD1 (5 bases). The CDR3 length is 12 residues. V lost 7 bases to trimming and J lost 2 bases, with 5 bases between them. CDR1 is KGHDR, CDR2 SFDVKD, per germline. CDR3 coding DNA: TGTGCCACCAGGGGGCCCTACAATGAGCAGTTCTTC. This translates into CATRGPYNEQFF.